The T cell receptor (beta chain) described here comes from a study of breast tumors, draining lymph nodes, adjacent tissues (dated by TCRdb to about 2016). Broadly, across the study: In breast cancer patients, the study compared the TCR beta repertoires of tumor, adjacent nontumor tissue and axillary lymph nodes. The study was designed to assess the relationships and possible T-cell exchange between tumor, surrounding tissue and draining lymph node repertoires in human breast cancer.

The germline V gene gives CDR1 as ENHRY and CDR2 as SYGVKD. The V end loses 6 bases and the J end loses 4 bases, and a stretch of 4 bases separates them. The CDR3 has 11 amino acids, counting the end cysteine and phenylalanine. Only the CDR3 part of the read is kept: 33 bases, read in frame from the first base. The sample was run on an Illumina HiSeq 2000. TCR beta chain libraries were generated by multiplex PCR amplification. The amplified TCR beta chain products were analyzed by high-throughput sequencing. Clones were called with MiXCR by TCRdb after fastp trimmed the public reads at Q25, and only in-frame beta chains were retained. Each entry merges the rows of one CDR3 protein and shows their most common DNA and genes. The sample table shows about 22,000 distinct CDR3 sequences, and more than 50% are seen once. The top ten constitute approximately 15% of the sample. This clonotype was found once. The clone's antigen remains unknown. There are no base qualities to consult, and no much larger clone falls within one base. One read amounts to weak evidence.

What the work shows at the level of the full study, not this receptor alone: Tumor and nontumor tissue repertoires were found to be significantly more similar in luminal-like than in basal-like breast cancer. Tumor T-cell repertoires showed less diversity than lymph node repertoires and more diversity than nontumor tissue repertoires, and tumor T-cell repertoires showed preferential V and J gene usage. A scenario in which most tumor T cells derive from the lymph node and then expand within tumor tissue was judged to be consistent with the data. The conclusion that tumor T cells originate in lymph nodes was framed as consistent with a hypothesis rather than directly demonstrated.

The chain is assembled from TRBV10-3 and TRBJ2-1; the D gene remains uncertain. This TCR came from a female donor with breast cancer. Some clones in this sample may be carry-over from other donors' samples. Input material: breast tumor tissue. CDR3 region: CAISTYNEQFF. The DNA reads TGTGCCATCAGCACTTACAATGAGCAGTTCTTC.